This entry is about one T cell receptor (beta chain). Antigen: not known. The data derive from a study of post-analysis software for immune sequencing data. Study-level results: Controls showed lower frequencies than patients for roughly five TRBV segments, and TRBV5-6, TRBV5-1 and TRBV20-1 were among these.

The CDR3 has 16 residues. V lost 0 bases, J lost 0 bases, and 13 bases lay in between. Germline CDR1 is SGHRS and CDR2 is YFSETQ. The authors incorporated unique molecular identifiers into the TCR beta cDNA libraries. One entry per CDR3 protein results from TCRdb running MiXCR on the PCR reads. The sample has roughly 670,000 distinct CDR3 sequences; 59% are singletons. V gene TRBV5-1 combines with J gene TRBJ2-7, with a weak D call TRBD1 (7 bases). The sequencing sample was made of blood. The clonotype was recovered from a girl aged 2 to 9 with multiple sclerosis. The CDR3 here is CASSLGAGQSSYEQYF. The CDR3 DNA reads as TGCGCCAGCAGCTTGGGGGCGGGACAGAGCTCCTACGAGCAGTACTTC.